Following are 17 T cell receptor beta chains from one sample sequenced in a study of spatial heterogeneity in lung cancer. Time point of the sample: blood at routine non-recurrence follow-up after resection. Extraction of whole RNA from tumor, nontumor lung or frozen PBMC preceded unsorted sequencing. TCRdb re-called the 5' RACE reads through MiXCR, storing one row per CDR3 protein. The sample consists of under 150,000 distinct CDR3 sequences, 10% to 15% of them appearing once. Sequenced material: PBMCs, taken at follow-up. The receptors shown here come from a male donor with early-stage non-small cell lung cancer.

This chain joins TRBV7-2 and TRBJ2-5, with TRBD2 matching over 10 bases. The CDR3 spans 15 residues. Germline CDR1 and CDR2: SGHTA and FQGNSA. The J segment lost 5 bases and the V segment lost 1 base, leaving 4 bases of the junction unmatched. Here the CDR3 reads CASSLDSGRRETQYF. The CDR3 bases are TGTGCCAGCAGCTTAGATAGCGGGAGGAGGGAGACCCAGTACTTC. Together with reference TRBV7-2 and TRBJ2-5, the CDR3 gives the full variable domain: GAGVSQSPSNKVTEKGKDVELRCDPISGHTALYWYRQSLGQGLEFLIYFQGNSAPDKSGLPSDRFSAERTGGSVSTLTIQRTQQEDSAVYLCASSLDSGRRETQYFGPGTRLLVL.

This clonotype was seen more than once but under ten times. The rearrangement links TRBV20-1 to TRBJ1-1; D is perhaps TRBD1 (5 bases). The CDR3 has 12 residues. The germline gives CDR1 DFQATT, CDR2 SNEGSKA (reference sequence). V was trimmed by 3 bases and J by 6 bases, leaving 11 bases between them. CDR3 residues: CSARRGASEAFF. The CDR3, as DNA: TGCAGTGCTAGGCGAGGGGCCTCTGAAGCTTTCTTT.

The genes are TRBV12-3 or TRBV12-4 and TRBJ2-2; 10 nucleotides agree with TRBD1. The CDR3 sequence is 14 residues long. J was trimmed by 4 bases and V by 6 bases; bases with no gene match: 2. This chain's CDR3 is CASRGTGVTGELFF. The CDR3 nucleotides read TGTGCCAGCAGGGGGACAGGGGTCACCGGGGAGCTGTTTTTT.

The gene calls are TRBV19 and TRBJ2-5, with 10 positions matching TRBD1. V shed 2 bases, J shed 3 bases, and the junction held 3 bases outside the gene matches. The CDR3 covers 15 residues. Germline CDR1 reads LNHDA; CDR2 reads SQIVND (reference sequence). The CDR3 DNA sequence: TGTGCCAGTAGTATAACCGGGACAGGGGAAGAGACCCAGTACTTC. The encoded protein is CASSITGTGEETQYF.

The rearrangement links TRBV7-9 to TRBJ2-4; possible D gene TRBD2, 5 bases. The CDR3 contains 13 residues. Per the germline V gene, CDR1 is SEHNR and CDR2 is FQNEAQ (reference sequence). The germline V and J ends were trimmed by 5 bases and 4 bases, with 9 bases remaining between them. The CDR3 reads CASSTWTKNIQYF. The CDR3 DNA reads as TGTGCCAGCAGCACTTGGACTAAAAACATTCAGTACTTC.

This clonotype was found many times. This rearrangement joins TRBV28 to TRBJ1-2; possibly TRBD1 for D (5 bases). The CDR3 totals 14 residues. Germline CDR1 MDHEN, CDR2 SYDVKM. Trimming removed 5 bases at V and 5 bases at J, with 15 bases between. The CDR3 loop is CASSPTGTWYGYTF. In DNA form, the CDR3 reads TGTGCCAGCAGTCCGACCGGGACCTGGTATGGCTACACCTTC.

The V and J genes are TRBV6-1 and TRBJ1-5, with a possible D match to TRBD1 (5 bases). This CDR3 has 15 residues. The V and J ends lost 2 bases and 5 bases respectively, with 13 bases between them. The germline V gene has CDR1 MNHNS and CDR2 SASEGT. For the CDR3, the DNA is TGTGCCAGCAGTGAATACGGACATCCAGATCAGCCCCAGCATTTT. This codes for CASSEYGHPDQPQHF.

This clonotype occurred a few times. The V and J genes are TRBV6-2 or TRBV6-3 and TRBJ2-1; D possibly corresponds to TRBD1 (5 bases). The CDR3 runs 12 residues. The V end lost 6 bases, the J end lost 8 bases, and 11 bases lay between the germline ends. Germline CDR1 is MNHEY and CDR2 is SVGEGT. As DNA, the CDR3 is TGTGCCAGCAGAGCCGACAGAGATGAGCAGTTCTTC. Protein product: CASRADRDEQFF.

J is TRBJ2-5 and V is TRBV4-2; D perhaps matches TRBD2 (6 bases). The ends were cut back, 0 bases at V and 1 base at J, with 12 bases in the middle. Germline CDR1 LGHNA, CDR2 YNFKEQ. The CDR3 consists of 16 residues. The CDR3 nucleotides are TGTGCCAGCAGCCAAGATTCGGGGGTGTTCCAAGAGACCCAGTACTTC. Amino acid sequence: CASSQDSGVFQETQYF.

This clonotype was detected only a few times. The rearrangement links TRBV5-5 to TRBJ1-2, with 7 bases matching TRBD1. V lost 4 bases to trimming and J lost 4 bases; unmatched junction nucleotides: 7. Germline V lookup: CDR1 SGHKS, CDR2 YYEKEE (reference sequence). The CDR3 runs to 14 residues. The CDR3 is CASSHGQALYGYTF. CDR3 nucleotide sequence: TGTGCCAGCAGCCACGGACAGGCGCTCTATGGCTACACCTTC.

There are many counts of this clonotype. V usage is TRBV28 and J usage is TRBJ2-5; 10 bases match TRBD1. With V trimmed by 3 bases and J by 7 bases, 11 bases remained unmatched. This CDR3 is 16 amino acids long. The V gene's germline CDR1 is MDHEN and CDR2 SYDVKM. CDR3 sequence (DNA): TGTGCCAGCAGTTTCCCCGACAGGGGGCGTAGAGGGACCCAGTACTTC. This codes for CASSFPDRGRRGTQYF.

This clonotype has a handful of counts. V usage is TRBV4-2 and J usage is TRBJ1-2, with no clear D. The CDR3 consists of 15 residues. V was cut by 1 base and J by 7 bases, with 16 bases left in between. CDR1 is LGHNA and CDR2 is YNFKEQ in the germline V gene. The CDR3 sequence: CASSQGVRSSSGYTF. CDR3 nucleotides: TGTGCCAGCAGCCAAGGGGTCAGATCGTCCTCTGGCTACACCTTC.

This chain joins TRBV6-1 and TRBJ2-5; 13 positions match TRBD2. Per the germline V gene, CDR1 is MNHNS and CDR2 is SASEGT. V shed 5 bases, J shed 5 bases, and the junction held 14 bases outside the gene matches. The CDR3 is 18 residues long. The CDR3 region has the DNA TGTGCCAGCAGTCCTCGACTAGCGGGGGGCTCCAGTGGGGAGACCCAGTACTTC. Residues: CASSPRLAGGSSGETQYF.

This clonotype was picked up many times. V usage is TRBV20-1 and J usage is TRBJ2-7; D possibly matches TRBD1 or TRBD2 (7 bases each). The CDR3 loop spans 16 amino acids. The V gene lost 0 bases and the J gene lost 5 bases, with 20 bases spanning the gap. Germline lookup yields CDR1 DFQATT and CDR2 SNEGSKA (reference sequence). The CDR3 sequence: CSARDQGGRRNDEQYF. The CDR3 nucleotides read TGCAGTGCTAGAGACCAGGGGGGGAGACGTAACGACGAGCAGTACTTC.

This sequence joins TRBV25-1 and TRBJ2-5; D gene ambiguous. With 1 base removed from V and 2 bases from J, the gap between germline ends came to 8 bases. CDR1 is MGHDK and CDR2 is SYGVNS in the germline V gene. This CDR3 region has 14 residues. The CDR3 nucleotides read TGTGCCAGCAGTGAATGGAGAGATCAAGAGACCCAGTACTTC. This translates into CASSEWRDQETQYF.

In this sample, this clonotype turned up many times. V is TRBV15 and J is TRBJ1-2, with a possible D match to TRBD1 (5 bases). The CDR3 loop spans 17 amino acids. V gave up 5 bases and J gave up 6 bases, with 25 bases separating them. The germline V gene encodes CDR1 LNHNV and CDR2 YYDKDF (reference sequence). CDR3 sequence (DNA): TGTGCCACCAGCGCCCATAGCGGGGACTCAGGAGGCGATGGCTACACCTTC. Its protein product is CATSAHSGDSGGDGYTF.

The chain uses TRBV7-2 and TRBJ1-6; D ambiguous. Germline CDR1 reads SGHTA; CDR2 reads FQGNSA. CDR3 length: 14 residues. V lost 3 bases, J lost 8 bases, and 11 bases lay in between. The CDR3 loop reads CASSFPRIDSPLHF. CDR3 nucleotides: TGTGCCAGCAGCTTTCCGCGGATTGATTCACCCCTCCACTTT.